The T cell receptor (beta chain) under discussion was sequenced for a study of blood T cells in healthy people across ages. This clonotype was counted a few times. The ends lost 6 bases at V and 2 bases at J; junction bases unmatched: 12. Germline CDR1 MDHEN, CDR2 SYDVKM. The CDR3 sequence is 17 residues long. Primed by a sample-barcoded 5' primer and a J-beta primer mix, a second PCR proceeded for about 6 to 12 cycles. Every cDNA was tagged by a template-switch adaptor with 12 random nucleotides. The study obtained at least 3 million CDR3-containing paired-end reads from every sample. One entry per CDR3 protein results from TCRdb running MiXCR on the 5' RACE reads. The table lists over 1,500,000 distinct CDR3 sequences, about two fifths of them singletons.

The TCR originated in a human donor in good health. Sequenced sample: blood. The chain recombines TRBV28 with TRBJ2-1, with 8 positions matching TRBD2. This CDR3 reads CASRTSPGRGAYNEQFF. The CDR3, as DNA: TGTGCCAGCAGAACTAGTCCGGGGCGGGGGGCCTACAATGAGCAGTTCTTC. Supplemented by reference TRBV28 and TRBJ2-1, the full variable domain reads DVKVTQSSRYLVKRTGEKVFLECVQDMDHENMFWYRQDPGLGLRLIYFSYDVKMKEKGDIPEGYSVSREKKERFSLILESASTNQTSMYLCASRTSPGRGAYNEQFFGPGTRLTVL.